The next 12 T cell receptor beta chains were all read from a single sample in a study of blood T cell repertoires in COVID-19. Profiling relied on immunoSEQ multiplex PCR, and the TCRdb table lists in-frame clones only, not all of them. This table holds 300,000 to 350,000 clones, around nine tenths found once. The sample comprised peripheral blood. These receptors all come from a woman between 18 and 29 years old who had recovered from COVID-19.

The rearrangement joins TRBV7-4 to TRBJ2-7, with a possible D match to TRBD2 (6 bases). The CDR3 spans 13 residues. Germline CDR1 is SGHVT and CDR2 is SQSDAQ. CDR3 sequence: CASPPGLSFEQYV. The CDR3, as DNA: TGTGCCAGCCCGCCGGGACTCTCCTTCGAGCAGTACGTC.

CDR3 residues: CATSEARAPYGYTF. CDR3 nucleotides: TGTGCCACCAGTGAGGCCAGGGCCCCATATGGCTACACCTTC. The V gene is TRBV24-1, the J gene TRBJ1-2, with D perhaps TRBD1 (5 bases). Trimming removed 4 bases at V and 5 bases at J, with 13 bases between. Germline assignment: CDR1 KGHDR and CDR2 SFDVKD. The CDR3 consists of 14 residues.

CDR3 protein: CASSATLGLAGGADTQYF. In nucleotides, the CDR3 is TGTGCCAGCAGCGCGACCCTCGGACTAGCGGGAGGTGCAGATACGCAGTATTTT. V usage is TRBV9 and J usage is TRBJ2-3, with 14 bases that match TRBD2. Trimming removed 3 bases from V and 4 bases from J; junction bases left unmatched: 10. From germline, CDR1 is SGDLS and CDR2 YYNGEE. The CDR3 covers 18 residues.

The V call is TRBV7-7, the J call TRBJ2-5, with 15 positions matching TRBD2. Germline CDR1 SSHAT, CDR2 FNYEAQ (reference sequence). Losses at the gene ends were 5 bases for V and 5 bases for J; bases not matched to a gene: 3. This CDR3 spans 15 amino acids. CDR3 bases: TGTGCCAGCAGCACCGGGACTAGCGGGAGGGAGACCCAGTACTTC. Its protein product is CASSTGTSGRETQYF.

The chain employs TRBV7-2 and TRBJ1-5; 10 nucleotides align to TRBD1. The CDR3 spans 15 residues. Losses at the gene ends were 5 bases for V and 6 bases for J; bases not matched to a gene: 7. In germline, CDR1 is SGHTA, CDR2 FQGNSA. CDR3 residues: CASSPAGTGVQPQHF. The CDR3 DNA is TGTGCCAGCAGCCCAGCCGGGACAGGGGTTCAGCCCCAGCATTTT.

V usage is TRBV21-1 and J usage is TRBJ1-3; TRBD1 reflects the table's D call only, with no check against the DNA. TRBV21-1 is annotated as a pseudogene. This CDR3 is built from 19 residues. In DNA form, the CDR3 reads TGTGCCAGCAGAAAATCAAAGGAACAGGGAATCGACTCGGGAAACACCATATATTTT. Translating gives CASRKSKEQGIDSGNTIYF.

This chain joins TRBV27 and TRBJ2-7, with 7 bases matching TRBD2. Germline V gene lookup returns CDR1 MNHEY and CDR2 SMNVEV (reference sequence). The V segment lost 10 bases and the J segment 0 bases; nucleotides outside the gene matches: 15. The CDR3 contains 16 residues. CDR3 DNA: TGTGCCAAACCCCCTCACGGGGACTATGTCTCCTACGAGCAGTACGTC. Protein: CAKPPHGDYVSYEQYV.

This chain links TRBV5-1 with TRBJ1-1; possibly TRBD1 for D (5 bases). CDR1 SGHRS and CDR2 YFSETQ come from the germline V gene. This CDR3 has 13 residues. V lost 1 base, J lost 4 bases, and 8 bases lay in between. CDR3 protein: CASSLLGGTEAFF. In DNA form, the CDR3 reads TGCGCCAGCAGCTTGTTGGGGGGCACTGAAGCTTTCTTT.

This clone was picked up a small number of times. The chain couples TRBV5-1 to TRBJ2-2, with 10 bases aligning to TRBD2. Germline V gene data show CDR1 as SGHRS and CDR2 as YFSETQ. J gave up 7 bases and V 4 bases, and 10 bases lay outside the gene matches. This CDR3 region has 16 residues. DNA for the CDR3: TGCGCCAGCAGCCATCTAGCGGGAGTAAGGGGCGGGGAGCTGTTTTTT. It codes for CASSHLAGVRGGELFF.

V and J are TRBV7-9 and TRBJ1-6, with 7 positions matching TRBD1. The CDR3 has 16 amino acids. Germline-derived CDR1 and CDR2 are SEHNR and FQNEAQ (reference sequence). J lost 7 bases, V lost 1 base, and 7 bases had no gene match. CDR3 bases: TGTGCCAGCAGCTTAGTTCTGGCAGGGGGGAATTCACCCCTCCACTTT. Translation: CASSLVLAGGNSPLHF. The entire variable domain, with the rest obtained from reference TRBV7-9 and TRBJ1-6, is as follows: DTGVSQNPRHKITKRGQNVTFRCDPISEHNRLYWYRQTLGQGPEFLTYFQNEAQLEKSRLLSDRFSAERPKGSFSTLEIQRTEQGDSAMYLCASSLVLAGGNSPLHFGNGTRLTVT.

The genes are TRBV5-6 and TRBJ2-7, with 10 bases fitting TRBD1. Germline-derived CDR1 and CDR2 are SGHDT and YYEEEE. This CDR3 is 15 amino acids long. The junction had 9 bases not matched to a gene; V was cut back by 2 bases and J by 7 bases. The CDR3 sequence: CASSLRQGALGEQYV. The CDR3 DNA reads as TGTGCCAGCAGCTTAAGACAGGGGGCGTTGGGAGAGCAGTACGTC.

The chain has TRBV4-3 and TRBJ1-6; 9 positions match TRBD1. Germline CDR1 and CDR2: LGHNA and YSLEER. V shed 0 bases, J shed 10 bases, and the junction held 19 bases outside the gene matches. The CDR3 contains 20 residues. The CDR3 protein is CASSQDPGQGILFKGSPLHF. The CDR3 DNA reads as TGCGCCAGCAGCCAAGATCCGGGACAGGGAATTTTATTTAAAGGATCACCCCTCCACTTT.